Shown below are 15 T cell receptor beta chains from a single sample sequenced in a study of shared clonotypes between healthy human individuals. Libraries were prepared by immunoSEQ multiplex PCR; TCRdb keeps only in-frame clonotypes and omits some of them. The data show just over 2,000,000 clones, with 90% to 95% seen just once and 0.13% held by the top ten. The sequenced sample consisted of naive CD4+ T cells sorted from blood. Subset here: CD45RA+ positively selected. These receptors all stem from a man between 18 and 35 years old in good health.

CDR3 in DNA: TGTGCCAGCAGCGTAGCTACGACTAGCGGCCTCTCCTACAATGAGCAGTTCTTC. As protein: CASSVATTSGLSYNEQFF. V is TRBV9 and J is TRBJ2-1, with TRBD2 matching 9 bases. Germline CDR1 and CDR2: SGDLS and YYNGEE. The CDR3 is made up of 18 amino acids. The trim removed 0 bases at V and 0 bases at J, leaving 7 bases unmatched.

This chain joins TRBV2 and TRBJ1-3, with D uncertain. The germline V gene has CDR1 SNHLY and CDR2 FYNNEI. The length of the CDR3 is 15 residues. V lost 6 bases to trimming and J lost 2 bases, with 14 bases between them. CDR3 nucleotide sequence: TGTGCCAGCAGGTTGGAGAAGATGGCTGGAAACACCATATATTTT. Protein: CASRLEKMAGNTIYF.

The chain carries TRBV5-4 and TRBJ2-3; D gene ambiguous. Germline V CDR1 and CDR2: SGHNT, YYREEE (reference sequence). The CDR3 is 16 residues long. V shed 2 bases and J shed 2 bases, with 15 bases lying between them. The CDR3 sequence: CASSLGDSLTTDTQYF. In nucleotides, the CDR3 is TGTGCCAGCAGCTTAGGAGACTCACTTACCACAGATACGCAGTATTTT.

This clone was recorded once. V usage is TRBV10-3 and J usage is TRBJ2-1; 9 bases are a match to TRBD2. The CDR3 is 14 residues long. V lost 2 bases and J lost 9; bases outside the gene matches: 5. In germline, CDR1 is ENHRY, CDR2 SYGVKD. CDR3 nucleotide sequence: TGTGCCATCAGTGAGGGACTAGCGCCCGGTGAGCAGTTCTTC. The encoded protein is CAISEGLAPGEQFF.

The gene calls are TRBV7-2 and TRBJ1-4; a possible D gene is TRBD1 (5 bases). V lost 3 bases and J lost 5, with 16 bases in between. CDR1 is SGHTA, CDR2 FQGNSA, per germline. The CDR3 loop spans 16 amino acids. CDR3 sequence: CASSFRPGEGNEKLFF. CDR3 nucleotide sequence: TGTGCCAGCAGCTTCCGTCCGGGCGAGGGGAATGAAAAACTGTTTTTT.

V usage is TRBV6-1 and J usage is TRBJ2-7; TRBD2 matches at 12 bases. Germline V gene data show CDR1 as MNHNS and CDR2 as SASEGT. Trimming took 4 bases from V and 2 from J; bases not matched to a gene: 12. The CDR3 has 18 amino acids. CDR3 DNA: TGTGCCAGCAGTGTGACTAGCGGGAGCCGCATCGGGACCTACGAGCAGTACTTC. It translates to CASSVTSGSRIGTYEQYF.

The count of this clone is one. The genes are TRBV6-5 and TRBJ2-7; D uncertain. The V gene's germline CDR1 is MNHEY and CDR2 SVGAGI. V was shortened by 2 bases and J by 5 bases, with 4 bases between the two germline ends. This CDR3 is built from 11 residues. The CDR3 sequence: CASSYDNEQYF. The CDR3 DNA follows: TGTGCCAGCAGTTACGACAACGAGCAGTACTTC.

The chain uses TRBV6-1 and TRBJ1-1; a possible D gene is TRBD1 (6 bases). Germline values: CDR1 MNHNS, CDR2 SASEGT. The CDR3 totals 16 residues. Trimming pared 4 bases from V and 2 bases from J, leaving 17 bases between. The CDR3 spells CASSVGQFWANTEAFF. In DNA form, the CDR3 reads TGTGCCAGCAGTGTCGGACAGTTTTGGGCTAACACTGAAGCTTTCTTT.

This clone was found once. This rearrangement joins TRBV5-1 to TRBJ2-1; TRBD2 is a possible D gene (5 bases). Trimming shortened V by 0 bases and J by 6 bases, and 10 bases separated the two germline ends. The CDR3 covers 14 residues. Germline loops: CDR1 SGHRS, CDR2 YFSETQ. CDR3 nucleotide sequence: TGCGCCAGCAGCTTGGGGACTCGAGGCAATGAGCAGTTCTTC. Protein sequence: CASSLGTRGNEQFF.

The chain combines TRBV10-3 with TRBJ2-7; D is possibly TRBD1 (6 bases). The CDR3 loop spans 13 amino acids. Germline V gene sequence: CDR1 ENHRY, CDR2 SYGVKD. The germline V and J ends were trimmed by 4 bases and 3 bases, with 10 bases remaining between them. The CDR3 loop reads CAISGQEYYEQYF. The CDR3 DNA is TGTGCCATCAGTGGACAGGAGTACTACGAGCAGTACTTC.

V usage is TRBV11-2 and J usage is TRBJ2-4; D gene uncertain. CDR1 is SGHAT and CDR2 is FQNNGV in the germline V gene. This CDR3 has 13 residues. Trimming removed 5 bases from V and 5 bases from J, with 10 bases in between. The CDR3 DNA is TGTGCCAGCAGCCCCCGAATGGAAAACATTCAGTACTTC. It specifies CASSPRMENIQYF.

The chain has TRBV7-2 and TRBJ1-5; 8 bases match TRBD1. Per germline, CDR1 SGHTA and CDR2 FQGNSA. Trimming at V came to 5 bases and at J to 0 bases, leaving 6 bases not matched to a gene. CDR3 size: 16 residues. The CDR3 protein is CASSPTGGSSNQPQHF. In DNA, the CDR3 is TGTGCCAGCAGCCCAACAGGGGGAAGTAGCAATCAGCCCCAGCATTTT.

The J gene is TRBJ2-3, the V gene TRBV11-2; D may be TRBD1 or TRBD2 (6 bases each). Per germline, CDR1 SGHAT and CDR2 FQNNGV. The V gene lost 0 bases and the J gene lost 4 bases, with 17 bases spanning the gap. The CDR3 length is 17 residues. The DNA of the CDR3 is TGTGCCAGCAGCTTAGATGGTATAGGGGGGCCGGCAGATACGCAGTATTTT. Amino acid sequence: CASSLDGIGGPADTQYF.

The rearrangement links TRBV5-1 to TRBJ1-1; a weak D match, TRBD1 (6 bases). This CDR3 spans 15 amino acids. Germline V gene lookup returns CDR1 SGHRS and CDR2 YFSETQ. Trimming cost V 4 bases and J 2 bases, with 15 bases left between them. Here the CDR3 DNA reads TGCGCCAGCAGCAGCGGACAGCTTCTTAACACTGAAGCTTTCTTT. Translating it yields CASSSGQLLNTEAFF.

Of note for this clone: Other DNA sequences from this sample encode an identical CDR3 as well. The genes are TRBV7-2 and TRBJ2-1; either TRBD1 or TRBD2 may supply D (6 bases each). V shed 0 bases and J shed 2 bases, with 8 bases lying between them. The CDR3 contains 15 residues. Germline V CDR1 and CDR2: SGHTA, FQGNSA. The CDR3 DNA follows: TGTGCCAGCAGCTTAGCGGGGGGCCCCTACAATGAGCAGTTCTTC. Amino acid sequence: CASSLAGGPYNEQFF. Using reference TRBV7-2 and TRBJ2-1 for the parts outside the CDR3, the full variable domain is GAGVSQSPSNKVTEKGKDVELRCDPISGHTALYWYRQSLGQGLEFLIYFQGNSAPDKSGLPSDRFSAERTGGSVSTLTIQRTQQEDSAVYLCASSLAGGPYNEQFFGPGTRLTVL.